The 20 T cell receptor beta chains reported below all come from one sample, sequenced in a study of blood T cell repertoires in COVID-19. Method: immunoSEQ multiplex PCR; TCRdb's copy keeps in-frame clones and lacks some. The sample carries 250,000 to 350,000 clones, approximately 90% recorded once. The sample consisted of peripheral blood. The source is a woman aged 45-59 years with COVID-19, enrolled during active disease.

The J gene is TRBJ2-7, the V gene TRBV7-8; TRBD2 aligns across 8 bases. The germline CDR1 and CDR2 sequences are SGHVS and FQNEAQ. The CDR3 contains 15 residues. V shed 1 base, J shed 4 bases, and the junction held 6 bases outside the gene matches. The CDR3 reads CASSLEIAGPYEQYF. CDR3 bases: TGTGCCAGCAGCTTAGAGATAGCGGGACCTTACGAGCAGTACTTC.

V is TRBV5-1 and J is TRBJ1-4; 8 nucleotides line up with TRBD1. Germline values: CDR1 SGHRS, CDR2 YFSETQ. Losses at the gene ends were 4 bases for V and 8 bases for J; bases not matched to a gene: 10. The CDR3 contains 15 residues. CDR3 DNA: TGCGCCAGCAGCCCGAACCGGGACAGGTTCGAAAAACTGTTTTTT. Translation: CASSPNRDRFEKLFF.

This clone is a singleton in its sample. The V call is TRBV29-1, the J call TRBJ2-3; 8 positions match TRBD2. The V gene's germline CDR1 is SQVTM and CDR2 ANQGSEA. This CDR3 has 17 amino acids. Trimming at V came to 4 bases and at J to 0 bases, leaving 12 bases not matched to a gene. The DNA for the CDR3 is TGCAGCGTTGGGGGTGTGGTAGCGGGACTTAGCACAGATACGCAGTATTTT. The encoded protein is CSVGGVVAGLSTDTQYF.

The chain has TRBV5-1 and TRBJ1-2, with D maybe TRBD1 (5 bases). The V gene's germline CDR1 is SGHRS and CDR2 YFSETQ. Trimming left V 3 bases short and J 6 bases short, with 15 bases between. This CDR3 region has 14 residues. CDR3 protein: CASSSFQGLHGYTF. CDR3 in DNA: TGCGCCAGCAGCTCCTTCCAGGGACTCCATGGCTACACCTTC.

The CDR3 reads CASSEQATGVYGYTF. DNA of the CDR3: TGTGCCAGCAGTGAGCAGGCGACAGGGGTCTATGGCTACACCTTC. The chain links TRBV25-1 to TRBJ1-2; 8 positions match TRBD1. The CDR3 length is 15 residues. CDR1 is MGHDK and CDR2 is SYGVNS in the germline V gene. The ends lost 3 bases at V and 4 bases at J; junction bases unmatched: 7.

The CDR3 loop is CAWNRQTGYQETQYF. CDR3 in DNA: TGTGCCTGGAACCGGCAGACCGGGTACCAAGAGACCCAGTACTTC. The chain recombines TRBV30 with TRBJ2-5, with unresolved D. Per germline, CDR1 GTSNPN and CDR2 SVGIG (reference sequence). V was shortened by 4 bases and J by 0 bases, with 15 bases between the two germline ends. CDR3 length equals 15 residues.

The chain couples TRBV13 to TRBJ1-1; 8 nucleotides align to TRBD1. The CDR3 sequence is 16 residues long. From germline, CDR1 is PRHDT and CDR2 FYEKMQ (reference sequence). The V and J ends lost 2 bases and 1 base, in that order; junction bases with no gene match: 6. The CDR3 is CASSLRTGGRNTEAFF. The CDR3 DNA reads TGTGCCAGCAGCTTAAGAACAGGGGGAAGGAACACTGAAGCTTTCTTT.

The chain has TRBV19 and TRBJ1-5; D possibly corresponds to TRBD1 (6 bases). Trimming left V 7 bases short and J 1 base short, with 17 bases between. The CDR3 totals 16 residues. CDR1 LNHDA and CDR2 SQIVND come from the germline V gene (reference sequence). CDR3 sequence (DNA): TGTGCCAGTACCACCGTTCGGCAGGGGAGCAATCAGCCCCAGCATTTT. Translated: CASTTVRQGSNQPQHF.

The chain carries TRBV6-5 and TRBJ1-2, with D possibly matching TRBD1 (5 bases). Trimming shortened V by 5 bases and J by 7 bases, and 17 bases separated the two germline ends. Germline values: CDR1 MNHEY, CDR2 SVGAGI. This CDR3 comprises 14 residues. CDR3 loop: CASSRGHSSGGYTF. The CDR3 bases are TGTGCCAGCAGTAGAGGACATTCTTCGGGTGGCTACACCTTC.

This clone was picked up one time. The rearrangement joins TRBV30 to TRBJ1-5; possibly TRBD1 for D (6 bases). In germline, CDR1 is GTSNPN, CDR2 SVGIG (reference sequence). V was shortened by 4 bases and J by 3 bases, with 13 bases between the two germline ends. The CDR3 contains 14 residues. CDR3 in amino acids: CAWKSQGYNQPQHF. The DNA of the CDR3 is TGTGCCTGGAAATCACAGGGCTACAATCAGCCCCAGCATTTT.

V and J are TRBV5-8 and TRBJ2-1; 7 bases map to TRBD2. CDR1 is SGHTS, CDR2 YDEGEE, per germline. V was pared by 2 bases and J by 0 bases, with 2 bases of the junction left unmatched. This CDR3 region has 15 residues. The CDR3 loop is CASSFRGSSYNEQFF. CDR3 DNA: TGTGCCAGCAGCTTCCGCGGGAGCTCCTACAATGAGCAGTTCTTC.

The chain is built from TRBV19 and TRBJ2-1; TRBD1 matches at 9 bases. In germline, CDR1 is LNHDA, CDR2 SQIVND (reference sequence). CDR3 length: 14 amino acids. J lost 8 bases, V lost 3 bases, and 5 bases had no gene match. The CDR3 DNA reads TGTGCCAGTAGTATGGGGACAGGGTTCGATGAGCAGTTCTTC. It translates to CASSMGTGFDEQFF.

This chain links TRBV5-4 with TRBJ1-5; tentatively, D is TRBD1 (6 bases). Germline CDR1 SGHNT, CDR2 YYREEE (reference sequence). V was clipped by 3 bases and J by 6 bases, with 13 bases between them. The CDR3 spans 14 residues. DNA for the CDR3: TGTGCCAGCAGCTCGGACAGTACCGGTCAGCCCCAGCATTTT. Translation: CASSSDSTGQPQHF.

This clone has a single count. This rearrangement joins TRBV3-1 (or the pseudogene TRBV3-2) to TRBJ1-1, with D unresolved. CDR3 length: 15 amino acids. Trimming stripped 4 bases from V and 3 bases from J, with 15 bases between. Germline V gene data show CDR1 as LGHDT and CDR2 as YNNKEL (reference sequence). The CDR3 bases are TGTGCCAGCAGCCGCCGCAGCGGCGGGGACACTGAAGCTTTCTTT. Translating gives CASSRRSGGDTEAFF.

The gene calls are TRBV21-1 and TRBJ1-3. TRBV21-1 is marked as a pseudogene. The CDR3 spans 15 residues. CDR3 nucleotide sequence: TGTGCCAGCAGCAAATTGAGGGTATCAGGAAACACCATATATTTT. Protein: CASSKLRVSGNTIYF.

The chain joins TRBV18 to TRBJ1-3; D may be TRBD1 (6 bases). Germline CDR1 reads KGHSH; CDR2 reads LQKENI. Trimming pared 4 bases from V and 0 bases from J, leaving 10 bases between. The CDR3 is 15 amino acids. CDR3 in amino acids: CASSLDRYSGNTIYF. The CDR3 DNA sequence: TGTGCCAGCTCACTTGACAGGTACTCTGGAAACACCATATATTTT.

The V call is TRBV6-4, the J call TRBJ2-3; 9 bases align to TRBD2. From germline, CDR1 is MRHNA and CDR2 SNTAGT. The CDR3 is made up of 15 amino acids. With 6 bases clipped from V and 4 bases from J, the junction kept 8 bases outside the gene matches. The CDR3, as DNA: TGTGCCAGCAGCTATAGCGGGAGTGGCCCAGATACGCAGTATTTT. Its protein is CASSYSGSGPDTQYF.

The genes are TRBV9 and TRBJ2-2, with a tentative D call TRBD2 (5 bases). Germline lookup yields CDR1 SGDLS and CDR2 YYNGEE. The CDR3 contains 16 residues. V was pared by 6 bases and J by 1 base, with 16 bases between. This CDR3 reads CASTFGYGLNTGELFF. DNA of the CDR3: TGTGCCAGCACTTTTGGCTATGGACTGAACACCGGGGAGCTGTTTTTT.

The table lists this clone with a count of one. V usage is TRBV12-5 and J usage is TRBJ2-3, with TRBD1 matching 9 bases. CDR1 is LGHNT, CDR2 FRNRAP, per germline. V was pared by 2 bases and J by 7 bases, with 13 bases of the junction left unmatched. The CDR3 contains 17 residues. The CDR3 protein is CASGLIRTGARGHTQYF. The CDR3 DNA is TGTGCTAGTGGTTTGATCCGGACAGGGGCGAGAGGGCATACGCAGTATTTT.

This clone was detected only once. V gene TRBV7-2 combines with J gene TRBJ2-7; D might be TRBD2 (6 bases). Germline V gene lookup returns CDR1 SGHTA and CDR2 FQGNSA. The CDR3 covers 14 residues. V was pared by 6 bases and J by 0 bases, with 12 bases between. In nucleotides, the CDR3 is TGTGCCAGCAGTAGGGACTCGTACTCCTACGAGCAGTACTTC. It translates to CASSRDSYSYEQYF.